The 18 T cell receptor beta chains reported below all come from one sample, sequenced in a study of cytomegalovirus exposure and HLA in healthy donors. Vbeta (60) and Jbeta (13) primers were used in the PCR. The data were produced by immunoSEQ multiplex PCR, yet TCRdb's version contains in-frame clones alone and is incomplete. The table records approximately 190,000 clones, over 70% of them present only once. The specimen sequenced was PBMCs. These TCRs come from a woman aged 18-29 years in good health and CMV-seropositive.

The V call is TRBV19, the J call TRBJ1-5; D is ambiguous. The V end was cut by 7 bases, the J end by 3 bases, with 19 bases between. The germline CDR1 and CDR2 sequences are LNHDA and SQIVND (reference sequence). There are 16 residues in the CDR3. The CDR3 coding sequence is TGTGCCAGTACCCCCCGGTGGGCATCCTCCAATCAGCCCCAGCATTTT. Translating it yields CASTPRWASSNQPQHF.

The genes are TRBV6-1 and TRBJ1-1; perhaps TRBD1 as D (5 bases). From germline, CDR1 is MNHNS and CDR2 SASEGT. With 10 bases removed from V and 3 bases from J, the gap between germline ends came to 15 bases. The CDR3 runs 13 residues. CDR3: CATARTRDTEAFF. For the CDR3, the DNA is TGTGCCACCGCCCGGACAAGAGACACTGAAGCTTTCTTT.

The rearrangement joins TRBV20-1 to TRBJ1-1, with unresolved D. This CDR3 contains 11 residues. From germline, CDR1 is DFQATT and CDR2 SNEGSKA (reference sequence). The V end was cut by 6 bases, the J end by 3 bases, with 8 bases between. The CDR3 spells CSARTDTEAFF. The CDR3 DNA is TGCAGTGCGCGCACAGACACTGAAGCTTTCTTT.

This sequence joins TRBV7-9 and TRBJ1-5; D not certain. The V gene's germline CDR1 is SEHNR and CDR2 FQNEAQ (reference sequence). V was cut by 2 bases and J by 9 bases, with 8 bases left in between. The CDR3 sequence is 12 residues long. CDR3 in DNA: TGTGCCAGCAGCTTACCAGGACTGCCCCAGCATTTT. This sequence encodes CASSLPGLPQHF.

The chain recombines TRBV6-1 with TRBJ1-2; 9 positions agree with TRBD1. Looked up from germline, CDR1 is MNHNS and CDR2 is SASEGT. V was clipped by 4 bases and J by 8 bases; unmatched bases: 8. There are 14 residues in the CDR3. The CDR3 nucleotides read TGTGCCAGCAGTGCCGGGACAGGGCTTTCGGGCTACACCTTC. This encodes CASSAGTGLSGYTF.

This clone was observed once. CDR3 sequence (DNA): TGTGCCAGCAGCTTAACTTCCGACAGGGGGGATCAGCCCCAGCATTTT. Encoded protein: CASSLTSDRGDQPQHF. The chain joins TRBV7-9 to TRBJ1-5; 9 bases are a match to TRBD1. CDR3 length equals 16 residues. Germline V gene lookup returns CDR1 SEHNR and CDR2 FQNEAQ (reference sequence). J was trimmed by 5 bases and V by 2 bases; bases with no gene match: 7.

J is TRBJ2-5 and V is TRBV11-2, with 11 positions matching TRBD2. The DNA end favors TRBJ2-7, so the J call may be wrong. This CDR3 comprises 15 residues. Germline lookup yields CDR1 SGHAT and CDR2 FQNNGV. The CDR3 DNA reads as TGTGCCAGCAGCTTACTTACTAGCGGGGGCGGCGAGCAGTACTTC. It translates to CASSLLTSGGGEQYF.

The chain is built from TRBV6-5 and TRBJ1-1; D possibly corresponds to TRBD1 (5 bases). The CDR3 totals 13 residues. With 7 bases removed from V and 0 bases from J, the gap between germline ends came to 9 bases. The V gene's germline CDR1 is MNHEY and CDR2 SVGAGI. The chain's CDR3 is CASKRQLNTEAFF. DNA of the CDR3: TGTGCCAGCAAACGACAGCTGAACACTGAAGCTTTCTTT.

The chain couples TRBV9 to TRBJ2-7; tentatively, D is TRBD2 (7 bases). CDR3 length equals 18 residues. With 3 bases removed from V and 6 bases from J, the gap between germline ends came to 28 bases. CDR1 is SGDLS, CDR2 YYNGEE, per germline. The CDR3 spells CASSGGRGGLSNPPEQYF. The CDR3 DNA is TGTGCCAGCAGCGGTGGAAGGGGGGGACTATCCAATCCCCCCGAGCAGTACTTC.

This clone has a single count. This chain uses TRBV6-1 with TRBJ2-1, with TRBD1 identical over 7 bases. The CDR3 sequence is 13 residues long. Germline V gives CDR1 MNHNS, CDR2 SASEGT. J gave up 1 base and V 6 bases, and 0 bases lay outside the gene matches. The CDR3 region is CASRDRSYNEQFF. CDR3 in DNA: TGTGCCAGCAGGGACAGGTCCTACAATGAGCAGTTCTTC.

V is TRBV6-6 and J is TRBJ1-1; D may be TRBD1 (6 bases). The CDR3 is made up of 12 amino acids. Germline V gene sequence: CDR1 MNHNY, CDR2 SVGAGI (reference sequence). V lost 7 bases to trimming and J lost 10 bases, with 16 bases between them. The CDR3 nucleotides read TGTGCCAGCACCTTCCTACAGGGCCCAGCTTTCTTT. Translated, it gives CASTFLQGPAFF.

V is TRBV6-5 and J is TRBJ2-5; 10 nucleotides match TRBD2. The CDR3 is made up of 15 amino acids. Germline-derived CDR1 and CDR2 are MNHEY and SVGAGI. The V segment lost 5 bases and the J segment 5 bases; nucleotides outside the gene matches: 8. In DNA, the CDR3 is TGTGCCAGCAGTACCGGACTAGCGGTGGGTGAGACCCAGTACTTC. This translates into CASSTGLAVGETQYF.

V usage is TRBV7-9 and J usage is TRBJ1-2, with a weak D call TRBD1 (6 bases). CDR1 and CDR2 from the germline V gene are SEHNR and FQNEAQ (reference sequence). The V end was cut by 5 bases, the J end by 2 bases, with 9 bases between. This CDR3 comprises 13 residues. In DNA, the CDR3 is TGTGCCAGCAGCCCGGGACACAACTATGGCTACACCTTC. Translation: CASSPGHNYGYTF. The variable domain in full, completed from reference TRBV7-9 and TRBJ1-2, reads DTGVSQNPRHKITKRGQNVTFRCDPISEHNRLYWYRQTLGQGPEFLTYFQNEAQLEKSRLLSDRFSAERPKGSFSTLEIQRTEQGDSAMYLCASSPGHNYGYTFGSGTRLTVV.

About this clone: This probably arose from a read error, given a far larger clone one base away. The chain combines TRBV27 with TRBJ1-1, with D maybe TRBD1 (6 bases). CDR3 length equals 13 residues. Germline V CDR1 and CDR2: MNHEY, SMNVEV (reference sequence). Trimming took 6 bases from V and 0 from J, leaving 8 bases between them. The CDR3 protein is CASRDSMNTEAFF. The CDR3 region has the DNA TGTGCCAGCAGGGACAGCATGAACACTGAAGCTTTCTTT.

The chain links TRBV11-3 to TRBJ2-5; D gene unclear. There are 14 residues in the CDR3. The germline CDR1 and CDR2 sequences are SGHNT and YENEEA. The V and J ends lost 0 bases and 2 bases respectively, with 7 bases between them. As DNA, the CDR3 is TGTGCCAGCAGCTTAGACAGGTATCAAGAGACCCAGTACTTC. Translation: CASSLDRYQETQYF.

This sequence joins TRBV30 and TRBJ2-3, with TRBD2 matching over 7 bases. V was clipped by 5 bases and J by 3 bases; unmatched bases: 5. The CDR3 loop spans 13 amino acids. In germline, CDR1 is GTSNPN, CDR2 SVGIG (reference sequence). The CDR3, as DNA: TGTGCCTGGGTTACCGGGGGGACAGATACGCAGTATTTT. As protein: CAWVTGGTDTQYF.

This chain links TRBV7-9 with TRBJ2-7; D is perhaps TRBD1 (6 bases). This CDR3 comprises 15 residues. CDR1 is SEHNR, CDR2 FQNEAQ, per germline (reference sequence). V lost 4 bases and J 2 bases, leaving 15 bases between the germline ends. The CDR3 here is CASSWPTGGTYEQYV. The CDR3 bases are TGTGCCAGCAGCTGGCCGACAGGTGGTACCTACGAGCAGTACGTC.

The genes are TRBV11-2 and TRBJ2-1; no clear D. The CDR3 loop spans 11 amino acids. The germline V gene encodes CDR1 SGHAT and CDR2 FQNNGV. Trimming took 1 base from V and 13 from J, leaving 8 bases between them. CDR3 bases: TGTGCCAGCAGCTTAGGGCAGGTTCAGTTCTTC. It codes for CASSLGQVQFF.